Listed here are 2 T cell receptor beta chains from one sample, sequenced in a study of identical twins. TCRdb analysed the 5' RACE reads with MiXCR anew, one entry per CDR3 protein. The sample carries some 1,600,000 distinct CDR3 sequences, 32% recorded once. The sequenced material came from cord blood. The receptor set was obtained from a newborn girl in good health.

The chain couples TRBV28 to TRBJ1-4, with D hard to call. Deletions cut 6 bases from V and 13 bases from J, with 15 bases between. This CDR3 comprises 12 residues. Germline CDR1 and CDR2: MDHEN and SYDVKM. CDR3 nucleotide sequence: TGTGCCAGCAGCCTGCCCGCAAAGGTACTGTTTTTT. Amino acid sequence: CASSLPAKVLFF.

The V gene is TRBV10-3, the J gene TRBJ2-6; maybe TRBD2 (5 bases). The V gene's germline CDR1 is ENHRY and CDR2 SYGVKD. The CDR3 is 14 residues long. V was cut by 5 bases and J by 2 bases, with 7 bases left in between. In DNA, the CDR3 is TGTGCCATCAGTCGGGAAACTGGGGCCAACGTCCTGACTTTC. This sequence encodes CAISRETGANVLTF.